The rows below give T cell receptor beta chains drawn from one sample of a study of radiotherapy plus CTLA-4 blockade in lung cancer. The method was immunoSEQ multiplex PCR; TCRdb's version includes in-frame clones alone and lacks a portion of them. The repertoire includes 90,000 or so clones, under 90% of them detected once, and 0.75% to 0.85% sits in the top ten. The material was peripheral blood, obtained from a patient treated with radiotherapy plus ipilimumab. The receptors come from a human donor with non-small cell lung cancer who had stable disease on radiotherapy plus ipilimumab. Each CDR3 is given with its conserved first and last residue. Each record gives: clone size, D gene, J gene, V gene, CDR3 protein, CDR3 DNA. A D gene is named only where the DNA matches it firmly. Not every row has a clone size; where given, it reads once, few, many or a size class.

size: -; D: -; J: TRBJ2-7; V: TRBV6-5; CDR3: CASSYVRLREQYF; DNA: TGTGCCAGCAGTTACGTGCGCCTAAGAGAGCAGTACTTC
size: -; D: -; J: TRBJ2-7; V: TRBV27; CDR3: CASSLSQGYEQYF; DNA: TGTGCCAGCAGTTTATCGCAGGGCTACGAGCAGTACTTC
size: -; D: -; J: TRBJ2-1; V: TRBV7-9; CDR3: CASSLGGHGISYNEQFF; DNA: TGTGCCAGCAGCTTAGGTGGACATGGTATCTCCTACAATGAGCAGTTCTTC
size: -; D: TRBD1; J: TRBJ2-7; V: TRBV6-5; CDR3: CASSYVRTGAYEQYF; DNA: TGTGCCAGCAGTTATGTGCGAACAGGGGCGTACGAGCAGTACTTC
size: -; D: -; J: TRBJ2-7; V: TRBV28; CDR3: CASTSRVYEQYF; DNA: TGTGCCAGCACTAGCAGGGTTTACGAGCAGTACTTC
size: -; D: TRBD1; J: TRBJ1-3; V: TRBV30; CDR3: CAWTAGQGSLNTIYF; DNA: TGTGCCTGGACCGCGGGACAGGGATCGCTAAACACCATATATTTT
size: -; D: -; J: TRBJ1-3; V: TRBV5-6; CDR3: CASSFLGPGNTIYF; DNA: TGTGCCAGCAGCTTTTTGGGGCCTGGAAACACCATATATTTT
size: -; D: TRBD2; J: TRBJ2-1; V: TRBV11-2; CDR3: CASSLSTSGAMNEQFF; DNA: TGTGCCAGCAGCTTATCCACTAGCGGCGCAATGAACGAGCAGTTCTTC
size: once; D: -; J: TRBJ2-7; V: TRBV11-2; CDR3: CASSLVHGLSSYEQYF; DNA: TGTGCCAGCAGCTTAGTTCACGGACTGAGCTCCTACGAGCAGTACTTC
size: -; D: TRBD1; J: TRBJ1-5; V: TRBV5-1; CDR3: CASSLWTGPNQPQHF; DNA: TGCGCCAGCAGCTTATGGACAGGGCCGAATCAGCCCCAGCATTTT
size: -; D: -; J: TRBJ2-1; V: TRBV11-3; CDR3: CASSAGGSSYNEQFF; DNA: TGTGCCAGCAGCGCAGGAGGTAGCTCCTACAATGAGCAGTTCTTC
size: once; D: TRBD1; J: TRBJ1-6; V: TRBV25-1; CDR3: CASSQLTGAGNSPLHF; DNA: TGTGCCAGCAGTCAACTGACAGGGGCGGGTAATTCACCCCTCCACTTT
size: few; D: -; J: TRBJ2-7; V: TRBV7-3; CDR3: CASSLMLGQSYEQYF; DNA: TGTGCCAGCAGCTTAATGTTGGGGCAGTCCTACGAGCAGTACTTC
size: -; D: TRBD1; J: TRBJ1-5; V: TRBV5-1; CDR3: CASSPGTGLSQPQHF; DNA: TGCGCCAGCAGCCCCGGGACAGGGCTAAGTCAGCCCCAGCATTTT
size: -; D: -; J: TRBJ2-3; V: TRBV28; CDR3: CASSFITLPPRRGTDTQYF; DNA: TGTGCCAGCAGTTTTATCACCCTTCCGCCTAGGAGGGGAACAGATACGCAGTATTTT
size: -; D: TRBD2; J: TRBJ2-7; V: TRBV11-2; CDR3: CASSPGGDF; DNA: TGTGCCAGCAGCCCGGGGGGGGATTTC
size: once; D: TRBD1; J: TRBJ2-5; V: TRBV7-9; CDR3: CASSLPQGAQETQYF; DNA: TGTGCCAGCAGCTTGCCACAGGGGGCACAAGAGACCCAGTACTTC
size: -; D: -; J: TRBJ1-1; V: TRBV13; CDR3: CASSLVQEAFF; DNA: TGTGCCAGCAGCTTAGTCCAGGAAGCTTTCTTT
size: few; D: -; J: TRBJ1-3; V: TRBV18; CDR3: CASSETGSGNTIYF; DNA: TGTGCCAGCTCAGAGACAGGCTCTGGAAACACCATATATTTT
size: -; D: -; J: TRBJ2-1; V: TRBV18; CDR3: CASSPPGANVEQFF; DNA: TGTGCCAGCTCACCACCGGGGGCTAATGTGGAGCAGTTCTTC
size: once; D: TRBD1; J: TRBJ1-2; V: TRBV5-1; CDR3: CASSRTGTGPDGGYTF; DNA: TGCGCCAGCAGCCGGACCGGGACAGGGCCTGACGGTGGCTACACCTTC
size: -; D: -; J: TRBJ1-6; V: TRBV2; CDR3: CASSGVGSYNSPLHF; DNA: TGTGCCAGCAGTGGAGTTGGCAGTTATAATTCACCCCTCCACTTT
size: -; D: -; J: TRBJ2-7; V: TRBV6-4; CDR3: CASTVEGRLLPEQYF; DNA: TGTGCCAGCACTGTAGAGGGAAGGCTCCTCCCCGAGCAGTACTTC
size: -; D: -; J: TRBJ2-7; V: TRBV15; CDR3: CATSIRTNSYEQYF; DNA: TGTGCCACCAGCATACGGACAAACTCCTACGAGCAGTACTTC
size: -; D: -; J: TRBJ2-7; V: TRBV28; CDR3: CASSRDYEQYF; DNA: TGTGCCAGCAGTAGGGACTACGAGCAGTACTTC
size: -; D: -; J: TRBJ1-1; V: TRBV9; CDR3: CASSVGNTNTEAFF; DNA: TGTGCCAGCAGCGTGGGGAATACGAACACTGAAGCTTTCTTT
size: -; D: -; J: TRBJ2-2; V: TRBV5-1; CDR3: CASSPSSHSATGELFF; DNA: TGCGCCAGCAGCCCCTCTAGTCATTCAGCCACCGGGGAGCTGTTTTTT
size: few; D: -; J: TRBJ2-7; V: TRBV10-3; CDR3: CAISGGDLPGEQYF; DNA: TGTGCCATCAGTGGGGGGGATCTGCCTGGCGAGCAGTACTTC
size: -; D: TRBD2; J: TRBJ2-7; V: TRBV15; CDR3: CATTPTSSYEQYF; DNA: TGTGCCACCACCCCGACTAGCTCTTACGAGCAGTACTTC
size: -; D: TRBD1; J: TRBJ1-2; V: TRBV11-1; CDR3: CASSLEGQGTYGYTF; DNA: TGTGCCAGCAGCTTAGAGGGACAGGGGACCTATGGCTACACCTTC
size: once; D: -; J: TRBJ1-2; V: TRBV5-4; CDR3: CASSLGLNYGYTF; DNA: TGTGCCAGCAGCTTAGGATTGAACTATGGCTACACCTTC
size: -; D: TRBD1; J: TRBJ2-1; V: TRBV30; CDR3: CAWMIQGAYNEQFF; DNA: TGTGCCTGGATGATCCAGGGGGCCTACAATGAGCAGTTCTTC
size: once; D: -; J: TRBJ1-3; V: TRBV7-6; CDR3: CASSLTVSSGNTIYF; DNA: TGTGCCAGCAGCTTAACGGTGAGCTCTGGAAACACCATATATTTT
size: -; D: -; J: TRBJ2-3; V: TRBV19; CDR3: CASSGRQKKSTDTQYF; DNA: TGTGCCAGTAGTGGAAGACAGAAAAAGTCAACAGATACGCAGTATTTT
size: once; D: -; J: TRBJ2-3; V: TRBV7-9; CDR3: CASSFGGGTDTQYF; DNA: TGTGCCAGCAGCTTCGGCGGAGGCACAGATACGCAGTATTTT
size: -; D: -; J: TRBJ1-2; V: TRBV7-9; CDR3: CASSSDVANYGYTF; DNA: TGTGCCAGCAGCTCAGACGTTGCTAACTATGGCTACACCTTC
size: -; D: TRBD2; J: TRBJ2-3; V: TRBV7-3; CDR3: CASKASGGADTQYF; DNA: TGTGCCAGCAAGGCTAGCGGGGGCGCAGATACGCAGTATTTT
size: -; D: -; J: TRBJ2-1; V: TRBV2; CDR3: CASSEMGEDEQFF; DNA: TGTGCCAGCAGTGAAATGGGGGAGGATGAGCAGTTCTTC
size: -; D: -; J: TRBJ1-2; V: TRBV6-1; CDR3: CASTPERAGYGYTF; DNA: TGTGCCAGCACCCCCGAGCGGGCAGGTTATGGCTACACCTTC
size: -; D: -; J: TRBJ1-4; V: TRBV19; CDR3: CATKSGGLREKLFF; DNA: TGTGCCACCAAAAGTGGGGGGCTGCGTGAAAAACTGTTTTTT
size: once; D: -; J: TRBJ2-7; V: TRBV27; CDR3: CASSFGTEQYF; DNA: TGTGCCAGCAGTTTCGGAACGGAGCAGTACTTC
size: -; D: TRBD2; J: TRBJ2-3; V: TRBV11-3; CDR3: CASSFQTSGSPQYF; DNA: TGTGCCAGCAGCTTTCAGACTAGCGGGAGTCCGCAGTATTTT
size: -; D: TRBD1; J: TRBJ1-1; V: TRBV29-1; CDR3: CSVPGQSNTEAFF; DNA: TGCAGCGTTCCGGGACAGTCGAACACTGAAGCTTTCTTT
size: -; D: -; J: TRBJ1-1; V: TRBV5-4; CDR3: CASSLGGMRRTEAFF; DNA: TGTGCCAGCAGCTTGGGAGGGATGAGGCGGACTGAAGCTTTCTTT
size: -; D: -; J: TRBJ1-3; V: TRBV7-9; CDR3: CASSLQGNTIYF; DNA: TGTGCCAGCAGCTTACAGGGAAACACCATATATTTT
size: few; D: -; J: TRBJ2-1; V: TRBV14; CDR3: CASSQVLGNEQFF; DNA: TGTGCCAGCAGCCAAGTATTGGGCAATGAGCAGTTCTTC
size: -; D: -; J: TRBJ1-4; V: TRBV28; CDR3: CASSSGQREKLFF; DNA: TGTGCCAGCAGTTCCGGACAGAGGGAAAAACTGTTTTTT
size: -; D: -; J: TRBJ2-7; V: TRBV11-1; CDR3: CASRFGTPYEQYF; DNA: TGTGCCAGCAGATTCGGGACACCCTACGAGCAGTACTTC
size: once; D: -; J: TRBJ2-5; V: TRBV29-1; CDR3: CSVEIGGSETQYF; DNA: TGCAGCGTTGAAATCGGGGGAAGTGAGACCCAGTACTTC